The subject of this entry is one T cell receptor (beta chain). After removal of 3 bases from V and 8 bases from J, the junction contained 4 bases not matched to a gene. This CDR3 is 14 amino acids long. Germline loops: CDR1 LNHNV, CDR2 YYDKDF (reference sequence). Libraries were prepared by immunoSEQ multiplex PCR; TCRdb keeps only in-frame clonotypes and omits some of them. Counted here are about 99,000 clones, just over 85% occurring once; the ten biggest clones make up under 5.5%. These data are taken from a study of radiotherapy plus CTLA-4 blockade in lung cancer. The specimen comprised peripheral blood, sampled from a patient treated with radiotherapy plus ipilimumab. The sequence came from a human donor with non-small cell lung cancer that progressed on radiotherapy plus ipilimumab. The chain couples TRBV15 to TRBJ2-1; 10 bases are a match to TRBD2. The CDR3 coding sequence is TGTGCCACCAGCAGGCTAGCGGGAGTAGATGAGCAGTTCTTC. Its translation is CATSRLAGVDEQFF. Based on the CDR3 plus reference TRBV15 and TRBJ2-1, the full variable domain is DAMVIQNPRYQVTQFGKPVTLSCSQTLNHNVMYWYQQKSSQAPKLLFHYYDKDFNNEADTPDNFQSRRPNTSFCFLDIRSPGLGDTAMYLCATSRLAGVDEQFFGPGTRLTVL.